This TCR beta chain was documented in a study of vaccination and CD4 T cells after COVID-19. The study's findings and limits: In convalescent patients, a median roughly 86% of post-vaccine SARS-CoV-2-reactive clones appeared only after vaccination.

Using its own MiXCR run on the PCR reads, TCRdb lists one record per CDR3 protein. This table has tens of thousands of distinct CDR3 sequences, roughly 51% appearing once. The CDR3 has 15 amino acids. Trimming cost V 0 bases and J 0 bases, with 11 bases left between them. The germline CDR1 and CDR2 sequences are SQVTM and ANQGSEA. Worth noting for this clonotype: What it recognizes is unknown.

The material was CD4+ T cells from blood, obtained before SARS-CoV-2 vaccination. The sequence was collected from a human donor who had recovered from COVID-19. J is TRBJ1-1 and V is TRBV29-1, with D perhaps matching TRBD1 (5 bases). CDR3 in amino acids: CSVEDPTGMNTEAFF. DNA for the CDR3: TGCAGCGTTGAAGATCCTACAGGAATGAACACTGAAGCTTTCTTT. The variable domain in full, with the rest retrieved from reference TRBV29-1 and TRBJ1-1, is SAVISQKPSRDICQRGTSLTIQCQVDSQVTMMFWYRQQPGQSLTLIATANQGSEATYESGFVIDKFPISRPNLTFSTLTVSNMSPEDSSIYLCSVEDPTGMNTEAFFGQGTRLTVV.